The rows below give T cell receptor beta chains drawn from one sample of a study of cytomegalovirus exposure and HLA in healthy donors. The data were produced by immunoSEQ multiplex PCR, yet TCRdb's version contains in-frame clones alone and is incomplete. The table lists 150,000 to 200,000 clones, roughly 85% of them singletons. The sequenced sample was PBMCs. These receptors were obtained from a boy aged 2 to 9 in good health and CMV-seronegative. Both conserved end residues are part of each CDR3. Fields, in order: clone size, D gene, V gene, J gene, CDR3 DNA, CDR3 protein. A D gene is named only where the DNA matches it firmly. The size entry is marked missing in some rows and otherwise reads once, few, many or a size class.

clone size: .; D gene: .; V gene: TRBV25-1; J gene: TRBJ2-1; CDR3 DNA: TGTGCCAGCAGTGAATGGAGAAAGGTTTACAATGAGCAGTTCTTC; CDR3 protein: CASSEWRKVYNEQFF
clone size: .; D gene: .; V gene: TRBV6-1; J gene: TRBJ1-2; CDR3 DNA: TGTGCCAGCAGCGATATGACAGGTCCCAACTATGGCTACACCTTC; CDR3 protein: CASSDMTGPNYGYTF
clone size: .; D gene: TRBD1; V gene: TRBV5-4; J gene: TRBJ1-5; CDR3 DNA: TGTGCCAGCAGCCTGGACAGGGGAGGGCCCCAGCATTTT; CDR3 protein: CASSLDRGGPQHF
clone size: once; D gene: .; V gene: TRBV27; J gene: TRBJ1-1; CDR3 DNA: TGTGCCAGCAGTTTATCTGTAAGCAGGGGCGGGTACACTGAAGCTTTCTTT; CDR3 protein: CASSLSVSRGGYTEAFF
clone size: .; D gene: TRBD2; V gene: TRBV5-4; J gene: TRBJ2-3; CDR3 DNA: TGTGCCAGCAGCCGGACTAGCGGGGCCACAGATACGCAGTATTTT; CDR3 protein: CASSRTSGATDTQYF
clone size: .; D gene: TRBD2; V gene: TRBV7-2; J gene: TRBJ2-3; CDR3 DNA: TGTGCCAGCAGCGGGGGGGCGGCTAGCGGGAGTACAGATACGCAGTATTTT; CDR3 protein: CASSGGAASGSTDTQYF
clone size: .; D gene: .; V gene: TRBV28; J gene: TRBJ1-2; CDR3 DNA: TGTGCCAGCAGTTTACCTGACTCCAAATACTATGGCTACACCTTC; CDR3 protein: CASSLPDSKYYGYTF
clone size: .; D gene: .; V gene: TRBV7-6; J gene: TRBJ2-6; CDR3 DNA: TGTGCCAGCAGCTTTTCGGCAAGGGTAGGGGGTGGTTCTGGGGCCAACGTCCTGACTTTC; CDR3 protein: CASSFSARVGGGSGANVLTF
clone size: .; D gene: TRBD1; V gene: TRBV28; J gene: TRBJ2-1; CDR3 DNA: TGTGCCAGCAGTTGGGGACAGGGGAAAATTTACAATGAGCAGTTCTTC; CDR3 protein: CASSWGQGKIYNEQFF
clone size: .; D gene: .; V gene: TRBV10-3; J gene: TRBJ1-6; CDR3 DNA: TGCGCCATCAAGACGACAGGCCTAAATTCACCCCTCCACTTT; CDR3 protein: CAIKTTGLNSPLHF
clone size: .; D gene: TRBD1; V gene: TRBV6-5; J gene: TRBJ2-7; CDR3 DNA: TGTGCCAGCTCCTCCCCCGGGACAGATTACGAGCAGTACTTC; CDR3 protein: CASSSPGTDYEQYF
clone size: once; D gene: .; V gene: TRBV7-9; J gene: TRBJ2-2; CDR3 DNA: TGTGCCAGCAGCTTACCCGCTAGCTCGAACACCGGGGAGCTGTTTTTT; CDR3 protein: CASSLPASSNTGELFF
clone size: .; D gene: TRBD1; V gene: TRBV6-1; J gene: TRBJ1-6; CDR3 DNA: TGTGCCAGCAGTGGGGTGACAGGGATCACGTCTTCACCCCTCCACTTT; CDR3 protein: CASSGVTGITSSPLHF
clone size: .; D gene: TRBD1; V gene: TRBV19; J gene: TRBJ1-5; CDR3 DNA: TGTGCCAGTCATACCGGGACAGGCCTTACAGAATTAAATCAGCCCCAGCATTTT; CDR3 protein: CASHTGTGLTELNQPQHF
clone size: .; D gene: .; V gene: TRBV7-2; J gene: TRBJ2-5; CDR3 DNA: TGTGCCAGCAGCTCACCACAGCAAACGGAGACCCAGTACTTC; CDR3 protein: CASSSPQQTETQYF
clone size: once; D gene: TRBD2; V gene: TRBV9; J gene: TRBJ2-1; CDR3 DNA: TGTGCCAGCAGCCCATCACTAGCGGGAGGGCTAGACAATGAGCAGTTCTTC; CDR3 protein: CASSPSLAGGLDNEQFF
clone size: .; D gene: .; V gene: TRBV12-2; J gene: TRBJ1-3; CDR3 DNA: TGTGCAAGTCGTTACAAACAGGGTCCTCACACCATATATTTT; CDR3 protein: CASRYKQGPHTIYF
clone size: .; D gene: TRBD1; V gene: TRBV6-4; J gene: TRBJ2-1; CDR3 DNA: TGTGCCAGCAGTGACTCAGGGACAGCATACAATGAGCAGTTCTTC; CDR3 protein: CASSDSGTAYNEQFF
clone size: .; D gene: TRBD1; V gene: TRBV6-1; J gene: TRBJ1-3; CDR3 DNA: TGTGCCAGCAGTGAGGCAGGGGGGAACCCTGGAAACACCATATATTTT; CDR3 protein: CASSEAGGNPGNTIYF
clone size: .; D gene: TRBD1; V gene: TRBV15; J gene: TRBJ1-1; CDR3 DNA: TGTGCCACCAGCCGATCACAGGGGCGCGGGTGGGACACTGAAGCTTTCTTT; CDR3 protein: CATSRSQGRGWDTEAFF
clone size: .; D gene: .; V gene: TRBV28; J gene: TRBJ2-2; CDR3 DNA: TGTGCCAGCAGTGGCGATGCGGGGAATCCCGGGGAGCTGTTTTTT; CDR3 protein: CASSGDAGNPGELFF
clone size: once; D gene: .; V gene: TRBV28; J gene: TRBJ1-2; CDR3 DNA: TGTGCCAGCAGTTTGCGGCCAAACTATGGCTACACCTTC; CDR3 protein: CASSLRPNYGYTF
clone size: .; D gene: .; V gene: TRBV19; J gene: TRBJ1-5; CDR3 DNA: TGTGCCAGTAGTTGGCTGGACAGCTCCTGGGAGCCCCAGCATTTT; CDR3 protein: CASSWLDSSWEPQHF
clone size: few; D gene: TRBD2; V gene: TRBV18; J gene: TRBJ2-2; CDR3 DNA: TGTGCCAGCTCAGAGCAGCGGGGGAACACCGGGGAGCTGTTTTTT; CDR3 protein: CASSEQRGNTGELFF
clone size: .; D gene: .; V gene: TRBV5-1; J gene: TRBJ2-6; CDR3 DNA: TGCGCCAGCAGCTTGGATGTCAGCTCTGGGGCCAACGTCCTGACTTTC; CDR3 protein: CASSLDVSSGANVLTF
clone size: .; D gene: .; V gene: TRBV27; J gene: TRBJ1-1; CDR3 DNA: TGTGCCAGCAGTTTATCGATCGCGGGTGAAGCTTTCTTT; CDR3 protein: CASSLSIAGEAFF
clone size: .; D gene: TRBD2; V gene: TRBV5-6; J gene: TRBJ2-1; CDR3 DNA: TGTGCCAGCAGCTTGGTGGGCGGGAGAGTGTACAATGAGCAGTTCTTC; CDR3 protein: CASSLVGGRVYNEQFF